The clone carrying this TCR beta chain was observed many times. Its antigen is still unknown. Germline values: CDR1 MGHDK, CDR2 SYGVNS. This CDR3 is built from 15 residues. The V and J ends lost 1 base and 3 bases, in that order; junction bases with no gene match: 1. The sample comes from a study of T-cell reconstitution after alpha-beta-depleted transplantation in children. Study observations and caveats: T-cell counts and diversity were attributed mostly to newly produced T cells one year after transplant. The study reportedly traced alpha-beta T cells about two months after transplant to several hundred expanded graft clones. The origin of high day-60 TCRbeta diversity in some patients lay in surviving recipient T cells and thymic progenitors.

A TCRbeta library incorporating unique molecular identifiers was prepared. TCRdb itself ran the PCR reads through MiXCR, one entry per CDR3 protein. This table has 180,000 or so distinct CDR3 sequences, roughly 6% appearing once. V is TRBV25-1 and J is TRBJ2-2; the match to TRBD1 covers 8 bases. Sequenced here: PBMCs, sampled before TCRalphabeta/CD19-depleted stem cell transplant. The receptor was isolated from a girl less than two years old with combined immunodeficiency, due to receive a stem cell transplant. The CDR3 DNA sequence: TGTGCCAGCAGTGAATGGACAGGGTACACCGGGGAGCTGTTTTTT. Its translation is CASSEWTGYTGELFF.